This TCR beta chain is drawn from a study of regulatory T cells in long-lasting Graves disease. The time point is: newly diagnosed GD, antithyroid drugs for less than 3 months. From RNA extracted from PBMCs, the TCR library was made. This clonotype turned up a few times. Germline is not matched at one junction end, which may reflect a read error. Building of the TCR beta libraries involved iRepertoire HTBI primers and Arm-PCR of CDR3 regions. MiXCR was run by TCRdb on the multiplex PCR reads, yielding one entry per CDR3 protein. The data contain about 610,000 distinct CDR3 sequences, 15% to 20% of them singletons. CDR3 length: 14 amino acids. Per germline, CDR1 LGHDT and CDR2 YNNKEL (reference sequence). The sample was also linked to a second study, of T cells in Graves' hyperthyroidism and ophthalmopathy. This second report adds: Using the HTBI primer set, a first-round RT-PCR was run on the TCR CDR3. Most thyroid clonotypes expanded above 0.001 appeared in blood too.

The chain links TRBV3-1 to TRBJ2-7; 7 positions agree with TRBD2. The TCR comes from a man younger than 35 with Graves disease. The source was peripheral blood mononuclear cells (PBMCs), collected at new diagnosis, from a patient treated with antithyroid drugs. CDR3 in amino acids: CASSQAGRERSQNF. The CDR3 nucleotides read TGTGCCAGCAGCCAAGCGGGGCGGGAGCGGTCACAGAACTTC.